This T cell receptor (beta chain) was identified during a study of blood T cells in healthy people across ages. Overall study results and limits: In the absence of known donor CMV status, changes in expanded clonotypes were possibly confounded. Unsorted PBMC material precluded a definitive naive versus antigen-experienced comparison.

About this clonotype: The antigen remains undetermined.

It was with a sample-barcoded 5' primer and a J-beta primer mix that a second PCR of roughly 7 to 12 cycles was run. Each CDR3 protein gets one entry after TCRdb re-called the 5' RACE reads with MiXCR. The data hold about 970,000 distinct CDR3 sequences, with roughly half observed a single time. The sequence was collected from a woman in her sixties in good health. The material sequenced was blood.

CDR3 bases: TGTGCCAGCAAGCCCGCGGGCAGTTACTCCTACGAGCAGTACTTC. Its translation is CASKPAGSYSYEQYF. The genes are TRBV28 and TRBJ2-4, with D tentatively TRBD2 (5 bases). The last part of the DNA fits TRBJ2-7 better; the J call may be wrong. Per the germline V gene, CDR1 is MDHEN and CDR2 is SYDVKM. CDR3 length: 15 residues.